These T cell receptor beta chains were read from a single sample in a study of T cell responses to AZD1222 COVID-19 vaccine. Profiling relied on immunoSEQ multiplex PCR, and the TCRdb table lists in-frame clones only, not all of them. This table holds about 120,000 clones, approximately 90% found once. The sequenced sample was peripheral blood, obtained 28 days after the second AZD1222 dose. The receptors were gathered from an adult who received the AZD1222 COVID-19 vaccine. CDR3s include the opening cysteine and the closing phenylalanine or tryptophan. D genes are given only for firm matches. Clone size is shown for a subset of rows, as once, few, many or a class of expanded clone.

TRBV7-3	once	-	TRBJ2-3	TGTGCCAGCAGTAGTAGCACAGATACGCAGTATTTT	CASSSSTDTQYF
TRBV6-6	-	-	TRBJ1-6	TGTGCCAGCAGTCAGAACAGGGTGGGGAATTCACCCCTCCACTTT	CASSQNRVGNSPLHF
TRBV5-1	-	-	TRBJ1-2	TGCGCCAGCAGCTCTGGCGGGATGAACTCCCTTTATGGCTACACCTTC	CASSSGGMNSLYGYTF
TRBV5-1	-	-	TRBJ1-1	TGCGCCAGCAGCCCGGGGACCCTCGACGCGGCTTTCTTT	CASSPGTLDAAFF
TRBV5-1	-	TRBD1	TRBJ2-1	TGCGCCAGCAGCCTCTTGACAGGGGGCGATGAGCAGTTCTTC	CASSLLTGGDEQFF
TRBV5-4	-	TRBD2	TRBJ2-5	TGTGCCAGCAGACGGGGGACTAGCGGGCCCCAAGAGACCCAGTACTTC	CASRRGTSGPQETQYF
TRBV4-1	few	-	TRBJ2-7	TGCGCCAGCAGCCAAGATCGGCGCCACTACGAGCAGTACTTC	CASSQDRRHYEQYF
TRBV28	-	-	TRBJ1-5	TGTGCCAGCAGTGATTCCGGACAGCGTCATCAGCCCCAGCATTTT	CASSDSGQRHQPQHF
TRBV7-3	-	-	TRBJ1-5	TGTGCCAGCAGCCCCGGGTACAATCAGCCCCAGCATTTT	CASSPGYNQPQHF
TRBV7-4	-	TRBD2	TRBJ2-1	TGTGCCAGCAGCCCATCCGGGACTACAAATGAGCAGTTCTTC	CASSPSGTTNEQFF
TRBV11-3	-	TRBD1	TRBJ1-3	TGTGCCAGCAGCCAACAGGGGAGTGGAAACACCATATATTTT	CASSQQGSGNTIYF
TRBV18	-	-	TRBJ2-7	TGTGCCAGCTCCAGCTCCTACGAGCAGTACTTC	CASSSSYEQYF
TRBV9	-	TRBD2	TRBJ2-7	TGTGCCAGCAGCGTTAGCGGGAGTAACTACGAGCAGTACTTC	CASSVSGSNYEQYF
TRBV30	-	-	TRBJ1-1	TGTGCCTGGAGTGTAGGGCCCGCCACTGAAGCTTTCTTT	CAWSVGPATEAFF
TRBV5-6	-	TRBD1	TRBJ1-4	TGTGCCAGCAGCTTTTCCTGGGACAGGTCCGCAACTAATGAAAAACTGTTTTTT	CASSFSWDRSATNEKLFF
TRBV28	-	TRBD2	TRBJ2-2	TGTGCCAGCAGTCACAAGGGGGGTAGCGGGAGGGCCTTTACCGGGGAGCTGTTTTTT	CASSHKGGSGRAFTGELFF
TRBV7-6	-	-	TRBJ1-1	TGTGCCAGCAGCCTCACCGGCGGGGGTGGTACGGGGGGAGCTTTCTTT	CASSLTGGGGTGGAFF
TRBV6-5	once	TRBD1	TRBJ1-5	TGTGCCAGCAGTTACTATGACAGGGCAAATCAGCCCCAGCATTTT	CASSYYDRANQPQHF
TRBV18	-	TRBD1	TRBJ1-6	TGTGCCAGCTCATATGGCGACAGGGCCTCACCCCTCCACTTT	CASSYGDRASPLHF
TRBV9	-	-	TRBJ1-5	TGTGCCAGCAGCGTAGGGCAGGGCGACAATCAGCCCCAGCATTTT	CASSVGQGDNQPQHF